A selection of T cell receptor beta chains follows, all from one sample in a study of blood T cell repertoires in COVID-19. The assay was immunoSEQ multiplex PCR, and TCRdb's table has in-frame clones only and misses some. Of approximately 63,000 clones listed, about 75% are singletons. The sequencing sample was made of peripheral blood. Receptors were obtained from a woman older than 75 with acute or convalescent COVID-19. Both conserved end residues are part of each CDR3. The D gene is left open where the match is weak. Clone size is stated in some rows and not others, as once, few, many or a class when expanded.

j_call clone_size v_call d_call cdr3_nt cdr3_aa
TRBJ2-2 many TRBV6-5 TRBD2 TGTGCCGTACAGCAGGGACTAGGCACCGGGGAGCTGTTTTTT CAVQQGLGTGELFF
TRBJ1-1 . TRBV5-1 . TGCGCCAGCAGCTTAGGCAGGCAAGTGAACACTGAAGCTTTCTTT CASSLGRQVNTEAFF
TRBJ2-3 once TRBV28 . TGTGCCAGCAGTTTACCTGCGCATGCAGATACGCAGTATTTT CASSLPAHADTQYF
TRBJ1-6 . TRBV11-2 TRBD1 TGTGCCAGCAGCTTAGAAACAGGGGCAAATTCACCCCTCCACTTT CASSLETGANSPLHF
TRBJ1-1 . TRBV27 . TGTGCCAGCAGTTCGGGAGAGGGAAACACTGAAGCTTTCTTT CASSSGEGNTEAFF
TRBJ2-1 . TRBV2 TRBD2 TGTGCCAGCAGCGGAGCGGGATGGGGGAATGAGCAGTTCTTC CASSGAGWGNEQFF
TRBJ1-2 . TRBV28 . TGTGCCAGCAGTTTCCGGGTGCAGGGTAACTATGGCTACACCTTC CASSFRVQGNYGYTF
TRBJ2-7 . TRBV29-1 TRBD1 TGCAGCGTTTCGGGACAGGGCGACTACGAGCAGTACTTC CSVSGQGDYEQYF
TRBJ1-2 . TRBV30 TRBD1 TGTGCCTGGAGTGCGGGCAGGGGGGGCTACACCTTC CAWSAGRGGYTF
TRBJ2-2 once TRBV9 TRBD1 TGTGCCAGCAGCGTAGTGCCCAGGGGGCACAACACCGGGGAGCTGTTTTTT CASSVVPRGHNTGELFF
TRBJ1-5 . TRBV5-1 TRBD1 TGCGCCAGCAGTCGAGGGGGCATGGGCAATCAGCCCCAGCATTTT CASSRGGMGNQPQHF
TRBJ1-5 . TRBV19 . TGTGCCAGTAGTGGCGGGGGGGTAGGGAATCAGCCCCAGCATTTT CASSGGGVGNQPQHF
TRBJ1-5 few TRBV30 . TGTGCCTGGAGTGTACTGGGGGGGGGTCAGCCCCAGCATTTT CAWSVLGGGQPQHF
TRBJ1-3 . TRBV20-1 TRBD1 TGCAGTGCTAGTAGACAGGGTGTGGGCTCTGGAAACACCATATATTTT CSASRQGVGSGNTIYF
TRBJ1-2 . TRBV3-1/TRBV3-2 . TGTGCCAGCAGCCAAGACGAAATTCGGGGTACCCGGAGTGGCTACACCTTC CASSQDEIRGTRSGYTF
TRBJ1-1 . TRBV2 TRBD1 TGTGCCAGCAGCGGGACAGGGGGCGCGTGGGGGACTGAAGCTTTCTTT CASSGTGGAWGTEAFF
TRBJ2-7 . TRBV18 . TGTGCCAGCTCATCGCCGACAAGCTCCTACGAGCAGTACTTC CASSSPTSSYEQYF
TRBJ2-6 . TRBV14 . TGTGCCAGCAGCCAAGAAGGTCAAGGGGGGGCCAGATCTGGGGCCAACGTCCTGACTTTC CASSQEGQGGARSGANVLTF
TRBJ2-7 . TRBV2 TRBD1 TGTGCCAGCAGGGACAGGGGCGACGAGCAGTACTTC CASRDRGDEQYF
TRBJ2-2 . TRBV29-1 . TGCAGCGTTGTTAAGGACACCGCGAACACCGGGGAGCTGTTTTTT CSVVKDTANTGELFF
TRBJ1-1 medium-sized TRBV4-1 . TGCGCCAGCAGCCATGGGCCTCCCTTGAACACTGAAGCTTTCTTT CASSHGPPLNTEAFF
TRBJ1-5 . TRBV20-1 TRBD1 TGCAGTGCTAGTAATTGGGGGACAGGGGTTGTCAACAATCAGCCCCAGCATTTT CSASNWGTGVVNNQPQHF
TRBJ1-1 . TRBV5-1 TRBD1 TGCGCCAGCAGCACCGGACAGGCCTACATGAACACTGAAGCTTTCTTT CASSTGQAYMNTEAFF
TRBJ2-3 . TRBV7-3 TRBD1 TGTGCCAGCATTTTCCCGGGACAGGCCAGCACAGATACGCAGTATTTT CASIFPGQASTDTQYF
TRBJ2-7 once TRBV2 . TGTGCCAGCAGTGAGAGTATAGCCTACGAGCAGTACTTC CASSESIAYEQYF
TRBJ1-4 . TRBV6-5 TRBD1 TGTGCCAGCAGTTCAGGGGGCGCAGGAGAAAAACTGTTTTTT CASSSGGAGEKLFF
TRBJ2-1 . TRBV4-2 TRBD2 TGTGCCAGCAGCCAAGGTGGGACTAGCGGGATTTACAATGAGCAGTTCTTC CASSQGGTSGIYNEQFF
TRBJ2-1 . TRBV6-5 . TGTGCCAGCAGTCAGGGGCGGAATGAGCAGTTCTTC CASSQGRNEQFF
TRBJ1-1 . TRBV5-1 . TGCGCCAGCAGCCCCACATTCGACACTGAAGCTTTCTTT CASSPTFDTEAFF
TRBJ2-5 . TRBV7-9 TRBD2 TGTGCCAGCAGCTTGGGGATAGCGGGAGTGGGAGAGACCCAGTACTTC CASSLGIAGVGETQYF
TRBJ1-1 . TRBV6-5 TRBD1 TGTGCCAGCTCCTCCTCACAGGGGTCGAAGGAAGCTTTCTTT CASSSSQGSKEAFF
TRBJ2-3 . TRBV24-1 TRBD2 TGTGCCACCAGTGATTCCGCACATAGCGGGAGCACAGATACGCAGTATTTT CATSDSAHSGSTDTQYF
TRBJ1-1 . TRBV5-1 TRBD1 TGCGCCAGCAGCTCGCTCGATCCGGGACAGGGGAACACTGAAGCTTTCTTT CASSSLDPGQGNTEAFF
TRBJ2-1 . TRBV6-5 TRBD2 TGTGCCAGCAGTCTGACTAGCGGGGTATACAATGAGCAGTTCTTC CASSLTSGVYNEQFF
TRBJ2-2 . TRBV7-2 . TGTGCCAGCAGCTTAGCGTGGGCGCTGGCCGGGGAGCTGTTTTTT CASSLAWALAGELFF
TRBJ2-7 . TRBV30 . TGTGCCTGGAGTGTCAGGGGCGCGGGGGCCTACGAGCAGTACTTC CAWSVRGAGAYEQYF
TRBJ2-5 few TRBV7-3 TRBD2 TGTGCCAGCAGCCAGGGACTAGCCGAGACCCAGTACTTC CASSQGLAETQYF
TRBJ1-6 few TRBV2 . TGTGCCAGCAGCCGAAACCGGGGGAATTCACCCCTCCACTTT CASSRNRGNSPLHF
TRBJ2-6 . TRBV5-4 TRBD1 TGTGCCAGCAGCTTACTTGACAGGGTGCCCTCTGGGGCCAACGTCCTGACTTTC CASSLLDRVPSGANVLTF